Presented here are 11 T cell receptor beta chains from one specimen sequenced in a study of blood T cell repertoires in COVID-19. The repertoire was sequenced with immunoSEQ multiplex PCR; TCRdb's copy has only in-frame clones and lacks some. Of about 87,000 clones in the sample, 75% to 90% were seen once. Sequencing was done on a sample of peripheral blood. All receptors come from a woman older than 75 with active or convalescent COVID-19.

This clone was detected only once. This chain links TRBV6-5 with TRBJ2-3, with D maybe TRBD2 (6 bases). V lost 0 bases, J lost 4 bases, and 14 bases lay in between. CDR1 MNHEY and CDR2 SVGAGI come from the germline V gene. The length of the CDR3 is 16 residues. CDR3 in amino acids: CASSYSMSGGADTQYF. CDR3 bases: TGTGCCAGCAGTTACTCGATGTCCGGAGGGGCAGATACGCAGTATTTT.

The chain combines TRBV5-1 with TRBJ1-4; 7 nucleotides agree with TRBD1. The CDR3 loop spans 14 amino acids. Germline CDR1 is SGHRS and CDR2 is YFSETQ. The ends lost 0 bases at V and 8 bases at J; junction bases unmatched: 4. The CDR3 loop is CASSLGQGNEKLFF. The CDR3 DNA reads TGCGCCAGCAGCTTGGGACAGGGAAACGAAAAACTGTTTTTT.

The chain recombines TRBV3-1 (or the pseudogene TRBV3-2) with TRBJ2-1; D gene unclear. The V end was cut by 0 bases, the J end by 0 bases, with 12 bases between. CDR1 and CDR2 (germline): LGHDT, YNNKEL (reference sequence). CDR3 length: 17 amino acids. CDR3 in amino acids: CASSQDLVGLSYNEQFF. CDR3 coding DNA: TGTGCCAGCAGCCAAGATCTCGTGGGCCTCTCCTACAATGAGCAGTTCTTC.

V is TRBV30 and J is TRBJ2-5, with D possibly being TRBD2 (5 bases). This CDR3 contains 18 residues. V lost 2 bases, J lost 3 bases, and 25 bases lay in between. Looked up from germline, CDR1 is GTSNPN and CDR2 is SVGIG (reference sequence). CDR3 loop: CAWSNKSPGISDKETQYF. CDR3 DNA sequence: TGTGCCTGGAGTAACAAATCGCCCGGGATCAGCGATAAAGAGACCCAGTACTTC.

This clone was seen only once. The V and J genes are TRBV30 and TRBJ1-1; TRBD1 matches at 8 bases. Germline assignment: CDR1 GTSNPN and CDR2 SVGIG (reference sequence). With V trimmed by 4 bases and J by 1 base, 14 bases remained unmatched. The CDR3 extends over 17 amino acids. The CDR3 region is CAWTLDRVGLRNTEAFF. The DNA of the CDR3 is TGTGCCTGGACTTTGGACAGGGTAGGTCTTAGGAACACTGAAGCTTTCTTT.

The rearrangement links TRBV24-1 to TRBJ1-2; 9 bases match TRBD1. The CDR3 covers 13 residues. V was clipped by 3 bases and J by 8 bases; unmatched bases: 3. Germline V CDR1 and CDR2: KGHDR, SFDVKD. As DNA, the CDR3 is TGTGCCACCAGTGATGGGACAGGGTCCGGCTACACCTTC. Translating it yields CATSDGTGSGYTF.

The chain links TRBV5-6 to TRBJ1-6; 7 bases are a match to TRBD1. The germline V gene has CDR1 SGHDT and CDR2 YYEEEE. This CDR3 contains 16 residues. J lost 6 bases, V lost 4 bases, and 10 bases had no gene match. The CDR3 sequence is CASSIRTGSGNSPLHF. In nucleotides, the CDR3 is TGTGCCAGCAGCATAAGGACAGGCTCTGGTAATTCACCCCTCCACTTT.

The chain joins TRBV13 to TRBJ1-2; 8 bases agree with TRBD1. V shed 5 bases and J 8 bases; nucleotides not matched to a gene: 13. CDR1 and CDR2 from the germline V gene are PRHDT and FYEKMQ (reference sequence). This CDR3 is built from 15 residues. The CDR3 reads CASSNRQGSEGGYTF. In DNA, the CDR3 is TGTGCCAGCAGCAACCGACAGGGGTCCGAAGGAGGCTACACCTTC.

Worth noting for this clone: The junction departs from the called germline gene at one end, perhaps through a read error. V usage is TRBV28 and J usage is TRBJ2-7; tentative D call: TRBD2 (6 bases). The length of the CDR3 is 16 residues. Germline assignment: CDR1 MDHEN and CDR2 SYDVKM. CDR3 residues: CASSSLTSWASHEQYF. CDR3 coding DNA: TGTGCCAGCAGTTCACTCACTAGCTGGGCCTCCCACGAGCAGTACTTC.

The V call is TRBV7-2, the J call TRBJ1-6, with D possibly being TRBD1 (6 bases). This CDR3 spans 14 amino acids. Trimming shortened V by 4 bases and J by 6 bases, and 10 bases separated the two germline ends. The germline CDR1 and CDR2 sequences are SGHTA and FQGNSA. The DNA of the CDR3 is TGTGCCAGCAGCTCGGGACAACTTAATTCACCCCTCCACTTT. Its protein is CASSSGQLNSPLHF.

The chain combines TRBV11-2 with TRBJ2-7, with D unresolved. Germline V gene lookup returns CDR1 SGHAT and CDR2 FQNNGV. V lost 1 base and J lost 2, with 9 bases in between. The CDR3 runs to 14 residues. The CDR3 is CASSLGATAYEQYF. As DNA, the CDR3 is TGTGCCAGCAGCTTAGGTGCCACAGCCTACGAGCAGTACTTC.